The sequence of this T cell receptor beta chain was determined in a study of CD4+ T cells in melanoma (dated by TCRdb to between 2021 and 2023). Regarding the research as a whole: Neoantigen-specific CD4+ T cells in human melanoma were what the study investigated.

About this clone: Its target antigen remains unknown. No base qualities exist here, and no much larger clone lies one base off it.

Patients with melanoma were used as donors. From the cysteine through the phenylalanine, the CDR3 covers 13 amino acids. The kept DNA is CDR3 alone, 39 bases in frame from the first base. Library generation was performed with the immunoSEQ multiplex PCR assay. The clones in this table, taken by TCRdb from immuneACCESS, are in-frame only. Not every clone is retained; where verified, under half of the shortfall comes from an unresolved V gene, and the cause of the rest is unknown. Present in this sample are 9,000 to 13,000 clones, 75% to 80% of which were seen just once. Around 21% of the sample comes from the top ten. The research as a whole found: The report described a correlation between neoantigen-specific CD4+ T cells and the function of CD8+ T cells, macrophages and B cells. Neoantigen-specific CD4+ T cells in melanoma were reported to show diverse differentiation states.

The chain is made from TRBV21-1 and TRBJ1-1; no check of the table's D call, TRBD1, against the DNA was made. TRBV21-1 is annotated as a pseudogene. The sequencing input was cells from a culture (not recorded whether cultured in vitro). The receptor comes from a human donor with melanoma. The DNA sequence reads TGTGCCAGCAGCAAAGCGCATGGCAGGTCGGCTTTCTTT. Protein translation: CASSKAHGRSAFF.